This entry concerns a single TCR beta chain. Its antigen is as yet unknown. Donors ranged from about 6 to 90 years old and were healthy Caucasians in Russia. The data originate from a study of blood T cells in healthy people across ages. The study's findings and limits: Observed TCR beta diversity per million T cells went down as age went up. This fall followed a roughly linear course with age.

Then a second PCR, running about 6 to 12 cycles, was carried out with a sample-barcoded 5' primer and a J-beta primer mix. TCRdb ran MiXCR on the 5' RACE reads and lists one entry per CDR3 protein. The repertoire holds about 730,000 distinct CDR3 sequences, with 35% to 45% as singletons. This TCR derives from a woman in her fifties or sixties in good health. Sequencing input: blood.

The CDR3 spells CASSISGGTNTGELFF. The CDR3 bases are TGTGCCAGCAGCATATCAGGGGGAACGAACACCGGGGAGCTGTTTTTT. This chain uses TRBV7-2 with TRBJ2-2; 7 nucleotides match TRBD1. This CDR3 spans 16 amino acids. The V and J ends lost 5 bases and 0 bases, in that order; junction bases with no gene match: 6. CDR1 is SGHTA and CDR2 is FQGNSA in the germline V gene.